This TCR beta chain was documented in a study of shared clonotypes between healthy human individuals. Naive CD8 cells comprised CD45RO-negative, CCR7-positively selected cells, excluding terminally differentiated effector memory CD45RA+ cells. The CDR3 extends over 16 amino acids. The trim removed 6 bases at V and 2 bases at J, leaving 10 bases unmatched. Germline CDR1 SEHNR, CDR2 FQNEAQ (reference sequence). Broader study findings: Larger estimated richness was generally seen in naive subsets than in memory subsets.

Sequencing was performed with immunoSEQ multiplex PCR; in TCRdb, only in-frame clones are kept and a portion is missing. The top ten clones hold more than 0.95% of a sample with about 2 million clones, less than 95% of them seen once. About this clone itself: Its antigen is undetermined.

This chain connects TRBV7-9 to TRBJ2-3, with 8 bases matching TRBD1. The clonotype originates from a man aged 18 to 35 in good health. The sequencing input was naive CD8+ T cells sorted from blood. CDR3 loop: CASSSPRTGPTDTQYF. CDR3 DNA sequence: TGTGCCAGCAGTTCGCCCCGGACAGGGCCCACAGATACGCAGTATTTT.